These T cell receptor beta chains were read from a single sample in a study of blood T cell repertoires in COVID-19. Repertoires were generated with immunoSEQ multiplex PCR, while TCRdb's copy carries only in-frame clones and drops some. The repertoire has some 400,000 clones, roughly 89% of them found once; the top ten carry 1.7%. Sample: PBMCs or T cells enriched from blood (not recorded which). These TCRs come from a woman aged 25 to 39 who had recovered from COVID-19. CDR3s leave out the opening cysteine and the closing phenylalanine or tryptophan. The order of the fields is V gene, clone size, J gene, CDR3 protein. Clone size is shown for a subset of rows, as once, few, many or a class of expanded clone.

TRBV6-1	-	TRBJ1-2	ASLDPLGDYT
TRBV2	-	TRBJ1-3	ASKARTGGAGNTIY
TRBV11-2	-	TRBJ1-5	ASSFSGQHNQPQH
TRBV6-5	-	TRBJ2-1	ASSRTGGYNEQF
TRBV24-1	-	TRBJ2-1	ATSDPELEQF
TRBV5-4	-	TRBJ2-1	ASSSGTIRPNEQF
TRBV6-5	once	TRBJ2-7	ASSYGATSSYEQY
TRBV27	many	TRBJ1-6	ASSQLLTGWGSPLH
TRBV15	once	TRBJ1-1	ATSRDLEQGNTEAF
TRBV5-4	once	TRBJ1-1	ASSRRQTLSTEAF
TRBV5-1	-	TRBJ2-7	ASSFGTSGTTYEQY
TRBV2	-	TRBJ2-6	ASINTGRLRSGANVLT
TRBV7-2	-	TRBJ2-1	ASSLDRGEYNEQF
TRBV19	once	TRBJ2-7	ASSIPGKTYEQY
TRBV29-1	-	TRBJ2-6	SVWTGHNSGANVLT
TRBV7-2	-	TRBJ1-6	ASSASRTGRFNSPLH
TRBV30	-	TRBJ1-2	AWSVHQGQGVYGYT
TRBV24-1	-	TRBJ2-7	ATSDRRTSSYEQY
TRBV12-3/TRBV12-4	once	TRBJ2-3	ASSFSSTDTQY
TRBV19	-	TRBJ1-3	ASSTTTVPGNTIY
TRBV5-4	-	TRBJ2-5	ASSLFGDRSQETQY
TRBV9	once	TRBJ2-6	ASSVASPQTGPVPGANVLT
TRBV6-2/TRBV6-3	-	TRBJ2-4	ASSSPRAGTNIQY
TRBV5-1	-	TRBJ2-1	ASSPTSGRANYNEQF
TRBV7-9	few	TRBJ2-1	ASSLVRQGNEQF
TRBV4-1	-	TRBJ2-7	ASSQDSSGRFYEQY
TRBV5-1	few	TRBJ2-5	ASNRRGAETQY
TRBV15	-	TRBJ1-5	ATSRVQGDQPQH
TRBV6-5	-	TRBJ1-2	ASRPTGGFNYGYT
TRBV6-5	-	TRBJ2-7	ASSRDTYYEQY
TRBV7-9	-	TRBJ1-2	ASSQAGAPTNYGYT
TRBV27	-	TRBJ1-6	ASSGTGGFSPLH
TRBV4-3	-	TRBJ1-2	ASSQDIGESAGEGGYT
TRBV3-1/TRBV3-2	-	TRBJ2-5	ASSQATGTSRRTQY
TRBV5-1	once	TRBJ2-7	ASRPTSGVSYEQY
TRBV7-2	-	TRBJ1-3	ASSLKPVRGSGNTIY
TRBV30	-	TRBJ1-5	AWSGDSNQPQH
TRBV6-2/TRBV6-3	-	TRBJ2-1	ASSLTRAGQQF
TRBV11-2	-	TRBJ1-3	ASSSGRTVEGNTIY
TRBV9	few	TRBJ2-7	ASSSGTSGGAVYEQY
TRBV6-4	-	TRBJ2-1	ASSDLAGAYNEQF
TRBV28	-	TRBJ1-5	ASSLSGMGTDHQPQH
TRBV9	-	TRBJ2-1	ASSVVGSYNEQF
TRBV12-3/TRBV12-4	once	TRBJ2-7	ASSFWTTYEQY
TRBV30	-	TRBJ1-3	AWTGQGRGNTIY
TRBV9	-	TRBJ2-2	ASSVIAATNTGELF
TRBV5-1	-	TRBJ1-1	ASSLRDSLNTEAF
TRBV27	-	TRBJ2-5	ASATRGEVEETQY
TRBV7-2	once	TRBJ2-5	ASSLALQARETQY
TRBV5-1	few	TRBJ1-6	ASSPYGQGNSPLH
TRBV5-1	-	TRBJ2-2	ASSLLARGGRSNTGELF